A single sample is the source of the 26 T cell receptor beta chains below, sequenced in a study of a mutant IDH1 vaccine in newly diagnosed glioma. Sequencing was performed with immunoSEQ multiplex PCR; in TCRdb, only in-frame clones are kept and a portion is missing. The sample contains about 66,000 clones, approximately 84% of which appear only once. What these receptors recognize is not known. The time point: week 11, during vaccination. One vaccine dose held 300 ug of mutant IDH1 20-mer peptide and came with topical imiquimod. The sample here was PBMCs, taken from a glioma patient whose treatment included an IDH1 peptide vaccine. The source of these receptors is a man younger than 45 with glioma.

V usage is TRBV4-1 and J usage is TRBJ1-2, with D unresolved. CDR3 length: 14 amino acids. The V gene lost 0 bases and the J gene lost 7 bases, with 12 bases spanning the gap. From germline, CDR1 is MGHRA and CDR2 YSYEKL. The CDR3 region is CASSQDWGGFGYTF. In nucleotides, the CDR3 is TGCGCCAGCAGCCAAGATTGGGGAGGTTTTGGCTACACCTTC.

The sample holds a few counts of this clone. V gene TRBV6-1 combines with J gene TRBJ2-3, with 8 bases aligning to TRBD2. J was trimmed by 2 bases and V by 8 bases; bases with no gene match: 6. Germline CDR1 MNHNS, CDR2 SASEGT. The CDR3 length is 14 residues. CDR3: CASVDGRATDTQYF. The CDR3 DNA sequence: TGTGCCAGCGTGGACGGGAGGGCCACAGATACGCAGTATTTT.

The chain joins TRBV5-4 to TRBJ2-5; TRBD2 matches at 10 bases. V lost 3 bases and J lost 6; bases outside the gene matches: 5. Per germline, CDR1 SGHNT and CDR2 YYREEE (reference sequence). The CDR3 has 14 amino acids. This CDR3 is CASSSASGGKTQYF. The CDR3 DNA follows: TGTGCCAGCAGCTCTGCTAGCGGGGGAAAGACCCAGTACTTC.

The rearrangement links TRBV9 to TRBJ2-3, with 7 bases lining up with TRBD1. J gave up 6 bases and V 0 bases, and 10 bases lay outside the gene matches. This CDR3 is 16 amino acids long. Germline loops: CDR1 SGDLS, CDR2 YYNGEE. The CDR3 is CASSVGGGAGFDTQYF. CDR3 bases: TGTGCCAGCAGCGTAGGAGGGGGCGCCGGTTTTGATACGCAGTATTTT.

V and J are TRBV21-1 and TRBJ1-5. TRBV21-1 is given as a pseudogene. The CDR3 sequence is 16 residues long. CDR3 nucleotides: TGTGCCAGCAGCAAAGCGCGTTGTTCCGGGCCTCAGCCCCAGCATTTT. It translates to CASSKARCSGPQPQHF.

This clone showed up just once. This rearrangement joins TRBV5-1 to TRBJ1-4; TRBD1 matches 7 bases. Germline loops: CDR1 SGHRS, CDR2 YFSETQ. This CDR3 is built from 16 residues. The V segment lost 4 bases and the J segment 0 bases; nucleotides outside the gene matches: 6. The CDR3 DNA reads TGCGCCAGCAGCCTAACAGGGGCTGCAACTAATGAAAAACTGTTTTTT. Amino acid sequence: CASSLTGAATNEKLFF.

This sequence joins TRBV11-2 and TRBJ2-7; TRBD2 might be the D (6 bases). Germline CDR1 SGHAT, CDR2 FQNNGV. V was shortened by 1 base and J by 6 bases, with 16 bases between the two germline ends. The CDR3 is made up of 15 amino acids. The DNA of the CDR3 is TGTGCCAGCAGCTTAGGGGCGGGACTTCGTTCCGAGCAGTACTTC. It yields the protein CASSLGAGLRSEQYF.

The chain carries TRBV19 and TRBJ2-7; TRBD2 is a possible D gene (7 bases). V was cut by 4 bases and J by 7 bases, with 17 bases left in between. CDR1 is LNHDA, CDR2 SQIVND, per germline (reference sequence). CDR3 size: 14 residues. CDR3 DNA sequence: TGTGCCAGTAGTAACGGGGGGCAGGTGGAAGAGCAGTACTTC. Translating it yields CASSNGGQVEEQYF. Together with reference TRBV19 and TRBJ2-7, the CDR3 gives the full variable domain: DGGITQSPKYLFRKEGQNVTLSCEQNLNHDAMYWYRQDPGQGLRLIYYSQIVNDFQKGDIAEGYSVSREKKESFPLTVTSAQKNPTAFYLCASSNGGQVEEQYFGPGTRLTVT.

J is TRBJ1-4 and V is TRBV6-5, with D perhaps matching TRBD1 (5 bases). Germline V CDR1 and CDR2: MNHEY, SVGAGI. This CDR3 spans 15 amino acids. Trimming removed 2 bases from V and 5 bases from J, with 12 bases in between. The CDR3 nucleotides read TGTGCCAGCAGTTACGCGGGACTGCAGAATGAAAAACTGTTTTTT. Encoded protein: CASSYAGLQNEKLFF.

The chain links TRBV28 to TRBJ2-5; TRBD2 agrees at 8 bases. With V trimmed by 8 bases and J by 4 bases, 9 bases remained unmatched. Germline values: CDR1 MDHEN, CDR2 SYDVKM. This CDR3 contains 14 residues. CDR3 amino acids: CASEPSGGVETQYF. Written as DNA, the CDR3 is TGTGCCAGCGAGCCCAGCGGGGGCGTAGAGACCCAGTACTTC.

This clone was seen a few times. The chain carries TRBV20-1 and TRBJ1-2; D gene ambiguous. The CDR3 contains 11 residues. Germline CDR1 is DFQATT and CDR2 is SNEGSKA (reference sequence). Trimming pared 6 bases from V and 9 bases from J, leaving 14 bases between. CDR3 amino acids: CSATPVWSYTF. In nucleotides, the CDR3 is TGCAGTGCGACCCCGGTTTGGAGCTACACCTTC.

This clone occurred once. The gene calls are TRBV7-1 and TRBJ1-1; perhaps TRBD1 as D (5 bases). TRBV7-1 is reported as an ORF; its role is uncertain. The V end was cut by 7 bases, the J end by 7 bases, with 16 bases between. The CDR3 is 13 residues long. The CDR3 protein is CASKGTGTYEAFF. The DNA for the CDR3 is TGTGCCAGCAAGGGTACTGGGACTTATGAAGCTTTCTTT.

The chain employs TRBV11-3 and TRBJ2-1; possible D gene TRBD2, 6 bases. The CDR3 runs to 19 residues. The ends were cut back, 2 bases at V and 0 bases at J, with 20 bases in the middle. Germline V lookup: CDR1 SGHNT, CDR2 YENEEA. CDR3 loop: CASSLSSGSTSSSYNEQFF. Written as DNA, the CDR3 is TGTGCCAGCAGCTTAAGTAGCGGCAGCACCAGTAGCTCCTACAATGAGCAGTTCTTC. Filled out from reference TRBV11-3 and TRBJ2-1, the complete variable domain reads EAGVVQSPRYKIIEKKQPVAFWCNPISGHNTLYWYLQNLGQGPELLIRYENEEAVDDSQLPKDRFSAERLKGVDSTLKIQPAELGDSAVYLCASSLSSGSTSSSYNEQFFGPGTRLTVL.

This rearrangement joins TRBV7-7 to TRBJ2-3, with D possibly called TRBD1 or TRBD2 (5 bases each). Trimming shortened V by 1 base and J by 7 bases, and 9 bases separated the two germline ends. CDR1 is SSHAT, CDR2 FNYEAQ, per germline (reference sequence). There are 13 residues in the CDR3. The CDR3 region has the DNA TGTGCCAGCAGCTTAGAACGGGGCAATACGCAGTATTTT. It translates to CASSLERGNTQYF.

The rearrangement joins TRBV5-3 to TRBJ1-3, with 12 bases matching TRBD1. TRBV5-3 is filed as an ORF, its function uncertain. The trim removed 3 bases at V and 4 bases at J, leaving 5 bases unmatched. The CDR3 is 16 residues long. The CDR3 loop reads CARSWGQGATGNTIYF. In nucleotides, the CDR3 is TGTGCCAGAAGCTGGGGACAGGGGGCGACCGGAAACACCATATATTTT.

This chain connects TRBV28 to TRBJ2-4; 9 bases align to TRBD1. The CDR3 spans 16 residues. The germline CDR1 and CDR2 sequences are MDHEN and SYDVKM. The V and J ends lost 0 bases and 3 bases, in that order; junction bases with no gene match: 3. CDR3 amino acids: CASSLWGQGDKNIQYF. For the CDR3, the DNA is TGTGCCAGCAGTTTATGGGGACAGGGAGACAAAAACATTCAGTACTTC.

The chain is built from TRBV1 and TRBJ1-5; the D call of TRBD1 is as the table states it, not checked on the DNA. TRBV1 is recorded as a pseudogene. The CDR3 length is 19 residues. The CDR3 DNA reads TGCACCAGCAGCCAAGATCGGGCAGGGGGGTTTCGAATTAATCAGCCCCAGCATTTT. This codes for CTSSQDRAGGFRINQPQHF.

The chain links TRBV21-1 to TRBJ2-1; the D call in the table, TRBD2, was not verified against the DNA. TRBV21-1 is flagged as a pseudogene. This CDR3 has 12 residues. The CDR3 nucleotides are TGTGCCAGCAGCAGTGAGGGTTATGAGCAGTTCTTC. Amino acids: CASSSEGYEQFF.

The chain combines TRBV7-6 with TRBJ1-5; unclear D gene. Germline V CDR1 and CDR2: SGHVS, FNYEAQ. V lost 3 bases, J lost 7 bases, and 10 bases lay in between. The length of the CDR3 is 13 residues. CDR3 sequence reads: CASSFGTGQPQHF. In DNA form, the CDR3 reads TGTGCCAGCAGCTTCGGTACTGGGCAGCCCCAGCATTTT.

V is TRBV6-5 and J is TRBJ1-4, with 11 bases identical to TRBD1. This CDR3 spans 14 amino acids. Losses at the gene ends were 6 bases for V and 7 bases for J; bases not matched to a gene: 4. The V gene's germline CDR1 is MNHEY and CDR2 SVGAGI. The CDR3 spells CASRWDRGFEKLFF. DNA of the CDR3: TGTGCCAGCAGATGGGACAGGGGGTTTGAAAAACTGTTTTTT.

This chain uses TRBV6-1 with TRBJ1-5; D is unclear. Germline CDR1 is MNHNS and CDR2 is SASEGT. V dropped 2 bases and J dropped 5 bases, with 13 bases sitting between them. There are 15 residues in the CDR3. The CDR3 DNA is TGTGCCAGCAGTGAAAATAGGCCATTTTATCAGCCCCAGCATTTT. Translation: CASSENRPFYQPQHF.

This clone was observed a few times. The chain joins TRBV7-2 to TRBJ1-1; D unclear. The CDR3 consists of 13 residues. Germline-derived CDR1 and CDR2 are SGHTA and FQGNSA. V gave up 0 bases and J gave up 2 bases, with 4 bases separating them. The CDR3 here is CASSLAPNTEAFF. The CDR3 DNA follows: TGTGCCAGCAGCTTAGCCCCAAACACTGAAGCTTTCTTT.

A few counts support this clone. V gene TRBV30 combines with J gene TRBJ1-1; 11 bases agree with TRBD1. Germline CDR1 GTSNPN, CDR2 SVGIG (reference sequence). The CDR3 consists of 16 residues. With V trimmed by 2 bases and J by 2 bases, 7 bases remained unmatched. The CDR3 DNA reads TGTGCCTGGAGTCCCCGGGACAGGGGGTATAACACTGAAGCTTTCTTT. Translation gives CAWSPRDRGYNTEAFF.

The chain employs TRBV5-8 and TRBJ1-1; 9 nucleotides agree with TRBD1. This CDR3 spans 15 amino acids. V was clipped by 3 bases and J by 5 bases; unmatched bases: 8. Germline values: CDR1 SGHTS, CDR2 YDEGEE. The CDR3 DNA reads TGTGCCAGCAGCTCGCTAGGGACAGGGAGAACTGAAGCTTTCTTT. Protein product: CASSSLGTGRTEAFF.

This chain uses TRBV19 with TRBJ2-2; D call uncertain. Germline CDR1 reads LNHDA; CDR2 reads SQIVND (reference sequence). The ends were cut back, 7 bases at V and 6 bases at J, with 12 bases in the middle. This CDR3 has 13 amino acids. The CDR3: CASNMRSPGELFF. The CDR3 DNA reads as TGTGCCAGTAATATGAGGTCCCCCGGGGAGCTGTTTTTT.

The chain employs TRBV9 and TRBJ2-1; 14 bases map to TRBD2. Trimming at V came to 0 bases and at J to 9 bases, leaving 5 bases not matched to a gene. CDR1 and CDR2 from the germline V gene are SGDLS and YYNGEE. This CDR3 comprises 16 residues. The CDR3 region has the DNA TGTGCCAGCAGCGTAGATGGGACTAGCGGGAGAATTGAGCAGTTCTTC. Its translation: CASSVDGTSGRIEQFF.